There are a few counts of the clone carrying this T cell receptor beta chain. Germline-derived CDR1 and CDR2 are MNHEY and SVGEGT. This CDR3 is built from 15 residues. With 4 bases removed from V and 0 bases from J, the gap between germline ends came to 10 bases. This entry belongs to a study of early T cells in non-severe SARS-CoV-2 infection. TCRdb passed the 5' RACE reads through MiXCR, listing each CDR3 protein once. The table lists about 59,000 distinct CDR3 sequences, about 13% of them singletons. The chain uses TRBV6-2 or TRBV6-3 and TRBJ1-5; possible D gene TRBD1, 5 bases. This TCR was recovered from an adult who was a healthcare worker with PCR-confirmed SARS-CoV-2 infection or an uninfected control (not recorded which). Sequenced here: whole blood, sampled at baseline. The CDR3: CASSSGRSSNQPQHF. The CDR3, as DNA: TGTGCCAGCAGTTCGGGGCGTTCTAGCAATCAGCCCCAGCATTTT.